This is a list of T cell receptor beta chains from one sample in a study of radiotherapy plus CTLA-4 blockade in lung cancer. Profiling relied on immunoSEQ multiplex PCR, and the TCRdb table lists in-frame clones only, not all of them. The sample consists of about 60,000 clones, 77% of them appearing once. The specimen comprised peripheral blood, sampled from a patient treated with radiotherapy plus ipilimumab. These TCRs come from a human donor with non-small cell lung cancer who had a partial response to radiotherapy plus ipilimumab. Both conserved end residues are part of each CDR3. Size is omitted from some rows. Given values are once, few, many or a class for expanded clones.

v_call | clone_size | cdr3_aa
TRBV5-1 | - | CASSSAGLGQETQYF
TRBV19 | many | CASSTFTGNGYTF
TRBV2 | - | CASSESRASGASEPYNEQFF
TRBV29-1 | - | CSVSTGGGSGANVLTF
TRBV2 | - | CASSVKPRGTYGYTF
TRBV5-1 | - | CASSFKETQYF
TRBV5-1 | - | CASSLAGQGPTGELFF
TRBV29-1 | many | CSVVEGTRGYTF
TRBV7-3 | - | CASSLTTGGNEQFF
TRBV11-2 | - | CASSSNRIYTGELFF
TRBV5-6 | - | CASSLALAGAHEQFF
TRBV21-1 | - | CASSNLPQETQYF
TRBV21-1 | - | CASSSPGTSGPLRTDTQYF
TRBV27 | - | CASSLGQGSGSPLHF
TRBV6-1 | - | CASSQEGYEQYF
TRBV15 | few | CATSRGVPGQAASGANVLTF
TRBV29-1 | - | CSVPQTGFNGYTF
TRBV5-6 | - | CASSLVGLAGKNIQYF
TRBV7-6 | - | CASSLGGTGNEKLFF
TRBV28 | - | CASSFTRAGANVLTF
TRBV2 | - | CASSEGAAYGYTF
TRBV5-5 | - | CASSYYREQEAFF
TRBV11-1 | - | CASRDGGTKTEAFF
TRBV5-1 | - | CASSPQGQGVQAEAFF
TRBV5-4 | - | CASSGAGGSYNEQFF
TRBV27 | - | CASSKSGGPYEQYF
TRBV6-1 | - | CASTQGHLGYTF
TRBV19 | once | CASSIGGGFTDTQYF
TRBV6-6 | - | CASRQTGDQPQHF
TRBV30 | - | CAWRAVARTGELFF
TRBV6-5 | - | CASSSTGGRQETQYF
TRBV23-1 | - | CASSQTSGQGNYEQYF
TRBV9 | - | CASSVGTGKEPQHF
TRBV5-6 | - | CASSRVDQQGNYGYTF
TRBV6-6 | - | CASSYSTGVFYNEQFF
TRBV23-1 | - | CASSHFRAGANVLTF
TRBV7-2 | few | CASSPDTGSQHIYEQYF
TRBV7-9 | few | CASSSWQAANTGELFF
TRBV5-4 | - | CASRDQGSLVWQFF
TRBV6-5 | - | CASSPGQGFAYGYTF
TRBV9 | - | CASNGGGSTDTQYF
TRBV9 | few | CASSVDPGGHADTQYF
TRBV14 | - | CASSQRGGSGSYGYTF
TRBV6-1 | few | CASSVDRVALEAFF